These T cell receptor beta chains were read from a single sample in a study of Ad26.COV2.S vaccination and SARS-CoV-2 variants. Only in-frame clones appear in the TCRdb table, and some are missing; sequencing was by immunoSEQ multiplex PCR. The sample carries fewer than 500,000 clones, approximately 90% recorded once. Sequencing used peripheral blood, obtained in a trial of Ad26.COV2.S vaccine versus placebo. The receptors shown here come from a person aged 18 to 59 who received the Ad26.COV2.S COVID-19 vaccine or a placebo. The CDR3 runs from the conserved cysteine through the conserved F or W. The D gene is left open where the match is weak. Expanded clones get a size class; other rows say once, few or many, or leave the size out.

d_call	j_call	clone_size	cdr3_length	v_call	cdr3_aa	cdr3_nt
-	TRBJ2-1	-	15	TRBV7-2	CASSSANGRRNEQFF	TGTGCCAGCAGCTCAGCTAACGGGCGAAGGAATGAGCAGTTCTTC
-	TRBJ2-1	-	13	TRBV7-2	CASSLSDNNEQFF	TGTGCCAGCAGCTTATCGGACAACAATGAGCAGTTCTTC
-	TRBJ2-2	few	15	TRBV11-2	CASSQRGAGTGELFF	TGTGCCAGTTCCCAGCGAGGGGCCGGGACCGGGGAGCTGTTTTTT
-	TRBJ2-7	-	15	TRBV11-2	CASSEGGYGYGEQYF	TGTGCCAGCAGCGAGGGCGGGTATGGGTATGGCGAGCAGTACTTC
TRBD1	TRBJ1-2	-	18	TRBV6-1	CASSAGQRAGGTNYGYTF	TGTGCCAGCAGTGCGGGACAGCGAGCGGGGGGTACTAACTATGGCTACACCTTC
-	TRBJ2-5	-	13	TRBV18	CASSPPLQETQYF	TGTGCCAGCTCACCACCTCTGCAAGAGACCCAGTACTTC
TRBD1	TRBJ1-1	-	18	TRBV27	CASSSFILGGQTNTEAFF	TGTGCCAGCAGTTCGTTCATATTGGGGGGACAGACGAACACTGAAGCTTTCTTT
-	TRBJ2-6	-	17	TRBV7-8	CASSLTERHSGANVLTF	TGTGCCAGCAGCTTAACGGAGCGACACTCTGGGGCCAACGTCCTGACTTTC
-	TRBJ1-1	-	17	TRBV18	CASSPREEGGGYTEAFF	TGTGCCAGCTCACCAAGGGAGGAAGGGGGAGGGTACACTGAAGCTTTCTTT
TRBD1	TRBJ1-1	-	14	TRBV6-5	CASSYSQGANEAFF	TGTGCCAGCAGTTACTCCCAGGGGGCGAATGAAGCTTTCTTT
TRBD2	TRBJ2-7	-	13	TRBV9	CASMAGASYEQYF	TGTGCCAGCATGGCGGGAGCCTCCTACGAGCAGTACTTC
-	TRBJ2-3	-	13	TRBV7-9	CASSLVTTDTQYF	TGTGCCAGCAGCTTAGTAACCACAGATACGCAGTATTTT
-	TRBJ2-1	-	18	TRBV27	CASSFYRNSLAGDNEQFF	TGTGCCAGCAGTTTCTACAGGAACAGCTTGGCTGGTGACAATGAGCAGTTCTTC
-	TRBJ1-1	-	15	TRBV19	CASSISDKVNTEAFF	TGTGCCAGTAGTATATCGGACAAAGTGAACACTGAAGCTTTCTTT
-	TRBJ2-3	-	15	TRBV7-6	CASSLGVGYTDTQYF	TGTGCCAGCAGCTTAGGAGTGGGGTACACAGATACGCAGTATTTT
-	TRBJ2-3	-	13	TRBV19	CASRATSTDTQYF	TGTGCCAGTAGGGCTACCAGCACAGATACGCAGTATTTT
-	TRBJ1-3	-	15	TRBV5-5	CASSLDTGPGNTIYF	TGTGCCAGCAGCCTTGACACGGGTCCTGGAAACACCATATATTTT
-	TRBJ1-1	-	15	TRBV7-3	CASSLTGSKATEAFF	TGTGCCAGCAGCTTAACGGGGTCCAAGGCCACTGAAGCTTTCTTT
TRBD1	TRBJ2-1	-	16	TRBV5-1	CASSNSQGAPYNEQFF	TGCGCCAGCAGCAACTCACAGGGGGCGCCGTACAATGAGCAGTTCTTC
-	TRBJ2-5	-	13	TRBV5-5	CASSTGSQETQYF	TGTGCCAGCAGCACCGGGTCCCAAGAGACCCAGTACTTC
-	TRBJ2-7	-	17	TRBV2	CASSGDAVVAVPYEQYF	TGTGCCAGCAGTGGGGACGCCGTCGTGGCCGTGCCCTACGAGCAGTACTTC
TRBD2	TRBJ2-7	-	16	TRBV7-6	CASSPGLAGGLYEQYF	TGTGCCAGCAGCCCCGGACTAGCGGGAGGACTTTACGAGCAGTACTTC
TRBD1	TRBJ2-7	-	13	TRBV6-2/TRBV6-3	CASSTDRGYEQYF	TGTGCCAGCAGTACCGACAGGGGATACGAGCAGTACTTC
TRBD2	TRBJ2-5	once	16	TRBV7-9	CASSLGPSGNQETQYF	TGTGCCAGCAGCTTAGGCCCTAGCGGGAACCAAGAGACCCAGTACTTC
TRBD2	TRBJ2-7	-	15	TRBV28	CASSSSGRASYEQYF	TGTGCCAGCAGCTCTAGCGGGAGGGCCTCCTACGAGCAGTACTTC
TRBD1	TRBJ2-7	once	16	TRBV5-1	CASSWTGTGAVYEQYF	TGCGCCAGCAGCTGGACCGGGACAGGTGCCGTCTACGAGCAGTACTTC